This TCR beta chain stems from a study of patients and donors after allogeneic stem cell transplantation. There are 12 residues in the CDR3. Trimming left V 7 bases short and J 6 bases short, with 12 bases between. This clonotype turned up a few times. Each CDR3 protein is one row after TCRdb ran MiXCR on the RT-PCR reads. Of about 960,000 distinct CDR3 sequences listed, about 20% are singletons. The clonotype was recovered from a human donor who was either an allogeneic HSCT recipient or a stem cell or donor lymphocyte infusion donor (not recorded which). It is not recorded whose cells these are; they may come from a transplant donor. This chain links TRBV12-3 or TRBV12-4 with TRBJ1-1; D is ambiguous. The sample was blood, either unsorted or a sorted T cell fraction (not recorded which). CDR3 amino acids: CASTPRLPEAFF. The DNA for the CDR3 is TGTGCCAGCACCCCCAGGTTACCTGAAGCTTTCTTT.